The next 28 T cell receptor beta chains were all read from a single sample in a study of blood T cell repertoires in COVID-19. Measured with immunoSEQ multiplex PCR; TCRdb has only the in-frame clones, and not every one. The sample lists over 100,000 clones, 70% to 90% occurring once. Material for sequencing was peripheral blood. The source is a man aged 35 to 55 with acute or convalescent COVID-19.

V is TRBV6-5 and J is TRBJ2-1; possible D gene TRBD2, 6 bases. Germline V gives CDR1 MNHEY, CDR2 SVGAGI. With 6 bases removed from V and 4 bases from J, the gap between germline ends came to 13 bases. The CDR3 totals 14 residues. The CDR3 DNA reads as TGTGCCAGCAGGGAGCGGGCGGTATACAATGAGCAGTTCTTC. Its translation: CASRERAVYNEQFF.

The chain employs TRBV23-1 and TRBJ2-7, with D perhaps TRBD2 (6 bases). TRBV23-1 is annotated as an ORF whose role is uncertain. V was pared by 6 bases and J by 2 bases, with 26 bases between. This CDR3 spans 18 amino acids. The CDR3 loop is CASRGPASDRDLTYEQYF. The CDR3 region has the DNA TGCGCCAGCAGGGGGCCTGCGAGCGACCGGGACTTAACCTACGAGCAGTACTTC.

The chain carries TRBV5-1 and TRBJ2-4; maybe TRBD1 (5 bases). Per the germline V gene, CDR1 is SGHRS and CDR2 is YFSETQ. This CDR3 comprises 13 residues. Trimming removed 5 bases at V and 8 bases at J, with 14 bases between. The CDR3 coding sequence is TGCGCCAGCAGTCAGGGTAGCCGTCACATTCAGTACTTC. This sequence encodes CASSQGSRHIQYF. The full variable domain, rest sourced from reference TRBV5-1 and TRBJ2-4, is KAGVTQTPRYLIKTRGQQVTLSCSPISGHRSVSWYQQTPGQGLQFLFEYFSETQRNKGNFPGRFSGRQFSNSRSEMNVSTLELGDSALYLCASSQGSRHIQYFGAGTRLSVL.

V gene TRBV5-5 combines with J gene TRBJ1-1, with TRBD1 matching 7 bases. The CDR3 runs 15 residues. The germline V gene has CDR1 SGHKS and CDR2 YYEKEE (reference sequence). J lost 4 bases, V lost 0 bases, and 6 bases had no gene match. CDR3 loop: CASSLVTGVTTEAFF. As DNA, the CDR3 is TGTGCCAGCAGCTTGGTAACAGGGGTGACCACTGAAGCTTTCTTT.

This sequence joins TRBV18 and TRBJ1-2, with no clear D. Deletions cut 8 bases from V and 8 bases from J, with 21 bases between. Germline V lookup: CDR1 KGHSH, CDR2 LQKENI. The CDR3 covers 14 residues. Here the CDR3 DNA reads TGTGCCAGCCTGGCTCCCTCGGGAATGGGGGGCTACACCTTC. Translated, it gives CASLAPSGMGGYTF.

The J gene is TRBJ1-2, the V gene TRBV6-1; 7 bases align to TRBD1. There are 14 residues in the CDR3. The J segment lost 1 base and the V segment lost 3 bases, leaving 2 bases of the junction unmatched. Germline CDR1 MNHNS, CDR2 SASEGT. In DNA form, the CDR3 reads TGTGCCAGCAGTGAGACAGGGCTTAACTATGGCTACACCTTC. Encoded protein: CASSETGLNYGYTF.

The chain combines TRBV5-5 with TRBJ1-2; D gene ambiguous. V was pared by 4 bases and J by 4 bases, with 20 bases between. Germline V gives CDR1 SGHKS, CDR2 YYEKEE (reference sequence). The CDR3 covers 16 residues. The CDR3 reads CASSPNPLASLYGYTF. The CDR3 region has the DNA TGTGCCAGCAGCCCGAACCCTTTGGCATCCCTCTATGGCTACACCTTC.

This sequence joins TRBV5-6 and TRBJ1-2; D is ambiguous. The V end was cut by 4 bases, the J end by 4 bases, with 14 bases between. Germline CDR1 reads SGHDT; CDR2 reads YYEEEE. The CDR3 sequence is 14 residues long. CDR3 sequence reads: CASSPLDGTYGYTF. In DNA form, the CDR3 reads TGTGCCAGCAGCCCCCTAGACGGCACCTATGGCTACACCTTC.

Only one count was recorded for this clone. The chain joins TRBV5-1 to TRBJ2-3; 9 nucleotides agree with TRBD2. The trim removed 0 bases at V and 0 bases at J, leaving 5 bases unmatched. This CDR3 is built from 17 residues. The germline gives CDR1 SGHRS, CDR2 YFSETQ. This CDR3 is CASSLGSGGPSTDTQYF. In nucleotides, the CDR3 is TGCGCCAGCAGCTTGGGTAGCGGGGGACCTAGCACAGATACGCAGTATTTT.

The J gene is TRBJ2-1, the V gene TRBV15; tentative D call: TRBD1 (5 bases). CDR1 is LNHNV and CDR2 is YYDKDF in the germline V gene (reference sequence). The ends were cut back, 0 bases at V and 5 bases at J, with 11 bases in the middle. The CDR3 has 15 residues. The CDR3 reads CATSRDGARDNEQFF. The CDR3 coding sequence is TGTGCCACCAGCAGAGATGGGGCAAGGGACAATGAGCAGTTCTTC.

The chain uses TRBV6-6 and TRBJ2-7; D is undetermined. There are 13 residues in the CDR3. V was trimmed by 0 bases and J by 6 bases, leaving 9 bases between them. Germline V gene sequence: CDR1 MNHNY, CDR2 SVGAGI (reference sequence). The CDR3 DNA reads TGTGCCAGCAGTTACTCGGCGGAAGTCGAGCAGTACTTC. This gives the protein CASSYSAEVEQYF.

V is TRBV19 and J is TRBJ2-7; 11 bases line up with TRBD2. The germline V gene encodes CDR1 LNHDA and CDR2 SQIVND (reference sequence). CDR3 length: 19 amino acids. V dropped 1 base and J dropped 3; count of bases not matched to a gene: 14. The CDR3 nucleotides are TGTGCCAGTAGTATAGTAGGACTGGGGACTAGCGGAGAGAACTACGAGCAGTACTTC. This gives the protein CASSIVGLGTSGENYEQYF.

The V call is TRBV6-6, the J call TRBJ1-6, with 10 nucleotides matching TRBD1. The V segment lost 5 bases and the J segment 5 bases; nucleotides outside the gene matches: 9. CDR3 length equals 17 residues. Looked up from germline, CDR1 is MNHNY and CDR2 is SVGAGI (reference sequence). This chain's CDR3 is CASSRSGTGVNNSPLHF. The CDR3 bases are TGTGCCAGCAGTCGATCCGGGACAGGGGTCAATAATTCACCCCTCCACTTT.

The chain employs TRBV7-2 and TRBJ1-6; the D is unclear. CDR1 is SGHTA and CDR2 is FQGNSA in the germline V gene. This CDR3 comprises 13 residues. The ends were cut back, 4 bases at V and 4 bases at J, with 5 bases in the middle. As DNA, the CDR3 is TGTGCCAGCAGCTCCTTATATAATTCACCCCTCCACTTT. Translated: CASSSLYNSPLHF. Complete variable domain (other parts from reference TRBV7-2 and TRBJ1-6): GAGVSQSPSNKVTEKGKDVELRCDPISGHTALYWYRQSLGQGLEFLIYFQGNSAPDKSGLPSDRFSAERTGGSVSTLTIQRTQQEDSAVYLCASSSLYNSPLHFGNGTRLTVT.

This chain uses TRBV6-5 with TRBJ1-1; 12 nucleotides align to TRBD1. Germline V gene data show CDR1 as MNHEY and CDR2 as SVGAGI. Trimming took 5 bases from V and 6 from J; bases not matched to a gene: 1. CDR3 size: 13 residues. Written as DNA, the CDR3 is TGTGCCAGCAGTAGGGACAGGGGGCCTGAAGCTTTCTTT. It is translated as CASSRDRGPEAFF.

J is TRBJ1-4 and V is TRBV6-1; a weak D match, TRBD1 (5 bases). The CDR3 totals 14 residues. Per germline, CDR1 MNHNS and CDR2 SASEGT. V lost 2 bases and J 7 bases, leaving 11 bases between the germline ends. The CDR3: CASSERGRSEKLFF. The DNA for the CDR3 is TGTGCCAGCAGTGAAAGGGGCAGGAGTGAAAAACTGTTTTTT.

CDR3 nucleotides: TGTGCCAGCAGTGGGCAGGGCGGCGGCTACACCTTC. Its translation is CASSGQGGGYTF. V is TRBV2 and J is TRBJ1-2; D perhaps matches TRBD1 (5 bases). V was pared by 4 bases and J by 8 bases, with 11 bases between. The CDR3 is made up of 12 amino acids. CDR1 SNHLY and CDR2 FYNNEI come from the germline V gene.

The chain couples TRBV7-8 to TRBJ2-5; possible D gene TRBD2, 6 bases. Germline loops: CDR1 SGHVS, CDR2 FQNEAQ. This CDR3 is 13 amino acids long. V shed 4 bases and J shed 5 bases, with 11 bases lying between them. The CDR3 DNA sequence: TGTGCCAGCAGCTATAATCGGGGGGAGACCCAGTACTTC. Encoded protein: CASSYNRGETQYF.

The table lists this clone with a count of one. Here the CDR3 reads CASSQAAGTYNEQFF. Written as DNA, the CDR3 is TGTGCCAGCAGCCAAGCGGCGGGGACCTACAATGAGCAGTTCTTC. This sequence joins TRBV4-2 and TRBJ2-1; D may be TRBD2 (6 bases). The CDR3 is made up of 15 amino acids. Trimming pared 1 base from V and 2 bases from J, leaving 9 bases between. Looked up from germline, CDR1 is LGHNA and CDR2 is YNFKEQ.

The genes are TRBV7-8 and TRBJ1-3; D gene ambiguous. The germline gives CDR1 SGHVS, CDR2 FQNEAQ. V was trimmed by 1 base and J by 4 bases, leaving 14 bases between them. CDR3 length: 16 residues. CDR3 sequence (DNA): TGTGCCAGCAGCTTAGGGACGGGAATGTTCGGAAACACCATATATTTT. This sequence encodes CASSLGTGMFGNTIYF.

The chain couples TRBV5-5 to TRBJ1-5; the D is unclear. Trimming took 3 bases from V and 6 from J, leaving 7 bases between them. CDR1 SGHKS and CDR2 YYEKEE come from the germline V gene (reference sequence). CDR3 length: 12 residues. In nucleotides, the CDR3 is TGTGCCAGCAGCTCCCCGGGTCAGCCCCAGCATTTT. It codes for CASSSPGQPQHF.

This clone was detected only a few times. Other nucleotide sequences in the sample specify the same CDR3. The rearrangement joins TRBV5-4 to TRBJ1-5, with D perhaps matching TRBD1 (6 bases). Germline values: CDR1 SGHNT, CDR2 YYREEE (reference sequence). Trimming cost V 2 bases and J 1 base, with 7 bases left between them. The CDR3 contains 14 residues. DNA for the CDR3: TGTGCCAGCAGCTTCCAGGGGAGCAATCAGCCCCAGCATTTT. It encodes CASSFQGSNQPQHF.

The V gene is TRBV3-1 (or the pseudogene TRBV3-2), the J gene TRBJ2-1; 9 bases are a match to TRBD2. This CDR3 spans 16 amino acids. Unmatched junction bases numbered 2, after V lost 1 base and J lost 1 base. Germline loops: CDR1 LGHDT, CDR2 YNNKEL (reference sequence). The CDR3 reads CASSQGAGGSYNEQFF. The CDR3 DNA follows: TGTGCCAGCAGCCAAGGAGCGGGGGGTTCCTACAATGAGCAGTTCTTC.

The J gene is TRBJ1-1, the V gene TRBV27; D is perhaps TRBD1 (5 bases). Trimming removed 6 bases from V and 0 bases from J, with 14 bases in between. CDR3 size: 15 residues. Per the germline V gene, CDR1 is MNHEY and CDR2 is SMNVEV (reference sequence). DNA of the CDR3: TGTGCCAGCAGAGCCGACAGACCGATGAACACTGAAGCTTTCTTT. The encoded protein is CASRADRPMNTEAFF.

This sequence joins TRBV4-2 and TRBJ1-2, with D possibly matching TRBD1 (5 bases). Trimming pared 4 bases from V and 5 bases from J, leaving 14 bases between. Looked up from germline, CDR1 is LGHNA and CDR2 is YNFKEQ. This CDR3 is 14 amino acids long. CDR3 bases: TGTGCCAGCAGCCCGGCCGGGTCAGGGTATGGCTACACCTTC. It yields the protein CASSPAGSGYGYTF.

Here the CDR3 reads CASSLGDSEAFF. Written as DNA, the CDR3 is TGTGCCAGCAGCTTAGGCGACAGTGAAGCTTTCTTT. V and J are TRBV7-3 and TRBJ1-1; TRBD1 might be the D (5 bases). V dropped 2 bases and J dropped 7 bases, with 8 bases sitting between them. Germline V gene lookup returns CDR1 SGHTA and CDR2 FQGTGA. This CDR3 has 12 amino acids.

The rearrangement links TRBV28 to TRBJ2-3, with TRBD2 identical over 9 bases. This CDR3 spans 16 amino acids. CDR1 is MDHEN and CDR2 is SYDVKM in the germline V gene. The V gene end was trimmed by 5 bases and the J gene end by 4 bases; junction bases not matched to a gene: 10. The chain's CDR3 is CASSLGAGGWPDTQYF. The CDR3 nucleotides are TGTGCCAGCAGTCTTGGCGCGGGAGGGTGGCCAGATACGCAGTATTTT.

V usage is TRBV18 and J usage is TRBJ1-1, with 8 bases identical to TRBD1. The trim removed 0 bases at V and 10 bases at J, leaving 4 bases unmatched. The CDR3 runs 13 residues. The germline V gene has CDR1 KGHSH and CDR2 LQKENI. CDR3 protein: CASSPPSGGLAFF. As DNA, the CDR3 is TGTGCCAGCTCACCACCTTCAGGGGGCCTAGCTTTCTTT.